This entry is about one TCR beta chain. The antigen it binds to is not known. No much larger clonotype is one base removed from it; base qualities were not supplied. Blood RNA was extracted from unsorted whole blood using TRIzol reagent, and germline DNA was obtained with the DNeasy Blood & Tissue kit. At the time of sampling, the patients were treatment-naive and had chronic HBV infection. Approximately 3.8 milliliters of peripheral blood were collected into K2EDTA tubes before surgery. TCRbeta-specific cDNA was reverse-transcribed from approximately 460 ng total RNA using a constant-region primer and ProtoScript II reverse transcriptase. Construction of the TCRbeta libraries relied on three nested rounds of multiplex PCR, following a slightly modified ARM-PCR procedure. Each of the first two PCR rounds ran for around 10 cycles using multiplex TRBV1-TRBV30 forward primers together with a Cbeta reverse primer. A final 25-cycle PCR with Deep VentR polymerase added sample barcodes and Illumina adapters. Before sequencing, amplicons between 200 and 500 bp were purified from gel using a QIAquick gel extraction kit. An Illumina HiSeq 2500 was used to sequence the TCRbeta amplicons, generating 250-bp paired-end reads. In the authors' own workflow: Trimmomatic v0.33 was used to quality-trim the reads, and FLASH v1.2.11 was used to merge paired reads so that full CDR3 sequences could be recovered. V, D and J germline segments were assigned to the rearranged TCRbeta sequences by MiGEC v1.2.1b. Clonotype statistics and Shannon-Wiener diversity indices were calculated with VDJtools v1.0.0. Except for diversity analysis, only each sample's 250 most abundant clonotypes were used in subsequent analyses to reduce sampling bias. TCRdb itself trimmed the public reads at Q25 with fastp, ran MiXCR and retained productive beta chains. Rows with a matching CDR3 protein are joined into one entry that keeps the most common DNA and genes. These V and J calls rely on TCRdb rather than the paper's analysis. Within this sample are 250,000 to 400,000 distinct CDR3 sequences, with less than 75% of them counted one time only. Jointly, the top ten make up approximately 9% of the sample.

The germline V gene (reference sequence) sets CDR1 to MNHNY and CDR2 to SVGAGI. The V end loses 7 bases and the J end loses 10 bases, and a stretch of 17 bases separates them. From its cysteine to its phenylalanine, the CDR3 spans 13 amino acids. The DNA shown is the 39-base CDR3, in frame from base 1. The data were obtained in a study of tumor-infiltrating lymphocytes in primary liver carcinoma (TCRdb year 2017). Notes on the research overall: Between late 2015 and March 2016, roughly five patients in China with histopathologically diagnosed primary liver carcinoma had surgical resection. Of the five patients, three men and two women aged 30 to 69 years, four had hepatocellular carcinoma and one had combined HCC and intrahepatic cholangiocarcinoma. The tumors of the five patients were staged as T1-T3 N0M0, with maximum diameters ranging from 4.2 to 10 cm. Roughly 3.5 to 8 million productive TCRbeta reads were obtained per sample, and no significant difference in read depth was found between tissue types. The study combined TCRbeta repertoire sequencing, expression microarrays and whole-exome sequencing across five regions of each liver tumor, with adjacent normal tissue and blood. TCRbeta repertoire sequencing covered about 35 specimens from 5 patients: roughly 25 tumor regions, 5 adjacent noncancerous liver tissues and 5 peripheral blood samples. Reproducibility between technical replicate repertoires was high, with correlation coefficients above 0.98 and mean shared-clone rates about 0.9. Beyond this particular receptor, the publication reports: The study included only a handful of patients, and the authors note findings should be validated in a larger study. Because sequencing covered only the TCR beta chain and unpaired alpha chains were not captured, true repertoire diversity is likely underestimated. Compared with blood, tumors had a significantly larger share of the repertoire taken up by the top 250 clones (p = 0.039). Because the samples were bulk and unsorted, CD4+ and CD8+ T cell repertoires could not be compared. Repertoire overlap was found to be higher between tumor regions (mean roughly 36%) than between tumor-adjacent (about 17%) or tumor-blood (around 14%) pairs, consistent with antigen-driven expansion.

The rearrangement joined TRBV6-6 to TRBJ2-1; the D segment could be TRBD2, given 6 matching bases. Sequencing input: peripheral blood. The receptor was isolated from a middle-aged man with primary liver carcinoma and hepatitis B virus infection. In nucleotide form, the sequence is TGTGCCAGCACCCTGGGACTTAGCAAAGAGCAGTTCTTC. It translates to CASTLGLSKEQFF.